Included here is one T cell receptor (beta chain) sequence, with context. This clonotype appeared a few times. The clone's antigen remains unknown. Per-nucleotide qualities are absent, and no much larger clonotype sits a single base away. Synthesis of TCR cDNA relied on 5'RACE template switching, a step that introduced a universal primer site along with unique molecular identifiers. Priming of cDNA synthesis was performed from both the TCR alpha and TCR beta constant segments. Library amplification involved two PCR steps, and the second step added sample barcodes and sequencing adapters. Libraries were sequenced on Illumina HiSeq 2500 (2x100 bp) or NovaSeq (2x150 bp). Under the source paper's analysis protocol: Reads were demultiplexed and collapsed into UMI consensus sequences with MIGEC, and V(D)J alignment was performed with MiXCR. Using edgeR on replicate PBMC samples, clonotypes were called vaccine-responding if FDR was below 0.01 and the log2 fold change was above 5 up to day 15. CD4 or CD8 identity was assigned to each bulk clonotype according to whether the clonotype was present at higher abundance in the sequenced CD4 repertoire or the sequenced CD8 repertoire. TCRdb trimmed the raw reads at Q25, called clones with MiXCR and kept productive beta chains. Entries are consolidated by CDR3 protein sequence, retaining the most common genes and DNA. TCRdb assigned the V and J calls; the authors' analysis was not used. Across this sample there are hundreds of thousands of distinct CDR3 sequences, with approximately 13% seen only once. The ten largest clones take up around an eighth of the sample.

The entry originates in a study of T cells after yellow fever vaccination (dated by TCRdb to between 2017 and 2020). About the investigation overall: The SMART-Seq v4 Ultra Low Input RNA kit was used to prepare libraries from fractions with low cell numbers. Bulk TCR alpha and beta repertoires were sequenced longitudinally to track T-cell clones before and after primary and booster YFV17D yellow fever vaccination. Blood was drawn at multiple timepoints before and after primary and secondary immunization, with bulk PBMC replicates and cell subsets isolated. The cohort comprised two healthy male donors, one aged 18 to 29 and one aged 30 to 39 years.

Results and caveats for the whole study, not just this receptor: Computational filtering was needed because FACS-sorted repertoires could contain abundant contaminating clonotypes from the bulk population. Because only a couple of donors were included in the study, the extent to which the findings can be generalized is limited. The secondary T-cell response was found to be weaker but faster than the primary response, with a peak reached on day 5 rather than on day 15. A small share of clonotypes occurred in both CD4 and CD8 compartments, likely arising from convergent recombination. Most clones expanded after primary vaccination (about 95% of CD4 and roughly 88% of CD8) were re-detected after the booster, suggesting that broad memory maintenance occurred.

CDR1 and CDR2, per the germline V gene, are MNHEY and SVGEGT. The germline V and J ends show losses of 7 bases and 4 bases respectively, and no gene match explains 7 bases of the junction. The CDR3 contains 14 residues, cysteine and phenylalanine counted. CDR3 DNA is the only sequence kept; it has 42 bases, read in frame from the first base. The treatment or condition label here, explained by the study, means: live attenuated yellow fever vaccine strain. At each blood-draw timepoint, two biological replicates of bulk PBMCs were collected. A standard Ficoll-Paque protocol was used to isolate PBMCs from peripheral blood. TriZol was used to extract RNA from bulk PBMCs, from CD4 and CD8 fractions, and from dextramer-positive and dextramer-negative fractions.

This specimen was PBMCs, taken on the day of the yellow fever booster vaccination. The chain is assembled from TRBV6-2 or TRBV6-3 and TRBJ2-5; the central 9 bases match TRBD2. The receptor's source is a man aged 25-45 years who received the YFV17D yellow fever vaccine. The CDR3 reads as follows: CASILAGVRETQYF. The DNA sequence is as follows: TGTGCCAGCATATTAGCGGGAGTCAGAGAGACCCAGTACTTC.